These 6 T cell receptor beta chains were sequenced from one sample in a study of cytomegalovirus exposure and HLA in healthy donors. Both 60 Vbeta primers and 13 Jbeta primers went into the PCR. The method was immunoSEQ multiplex PCR; TCRdb's version includes in-frame clones alone and lacks a portion of them. The repertoire holds about 190,000 clones, roughly 80% seen once, with about 1.5% in the top ten. Sequenced: PBMCs. Source of these receptors: a woman younger than 35 in good health and CMV-seronegative.

The CDR3 coding sequence is TGTGCCAGCAGTGAATATATGGGTGTAGGGGCAGCCTATGGCTACACCTTC. Its translation is CASSEYMGVGAAYGYTF. V is TRBV25-1 and J is TRBJ1-2; D possibly corresponds to TRBD1 (5 bases). V lost 0 bases and J lost 4, with 18 bases in between. Germline V gives CDR1 MGHDK, CDR2 SYGVNS. The length of the CDR3 is 17 residues.

This sequence joins TRBV30 and TRBJ2-1, with TRBD2 matching 10 bases. Germline trimming cut 4 bases from V and 9 bases from J; bases unmatched to any gene: 6. This CDR3 is built from 13 residues. Germline assignment: CDR1 GTSNPN and CDR2 SVGIG (reference sequence). For the CDR3, the DNA is TGTGCCTGGATAGCTAGCGGGAGTAGTGAGCAGTTCTTC. It codes for CAWIASGSSEQFF. Looking up the rest from reference TRBV30 and TRBJ2-1 gives the full variable domain: SQTIHQWPATLVQPVGSPLSLECTVEGTSNPNLYWYRQAAGRGLQLLFYSVGIGQISSEVPQNLSASRPQDRQFILSSKKLLLSDSGFYLCAWIASGSSEQFFGPGTRLTVL.

This clone was recorded once. CDR3 in DNA: TGTGCCAGCAGTTACGCCTATGACCAGGGGAACGAGCAGTACTTC. Protein sequence: CASSYAYDQGNEQYF. The chain combines TRBV6-6 with TRBJ2-7; the D gene is possibly TRBD1 (6 bases). Germline V gene lookup returns CDR1 MNHNY and CDR2 SVGAGI (reference sequence). The CDR3 is 15 residues long. V was cut by 2 bases and J by 5 bases, with 16 bases left in between.

This clone occurred once. The CDR3 here is CASSVLIGGTEAFF. CDR3 DNA sequence: TGTGCCAGCAGTGTTTTAATAGGAGGCACTGAAGCTTTCTTT. This sequence joins TRBV2 and TRBJ1-1; no firm D call. Trimming took off 4 bases at V and 4 bases at J, with 13 bases between the two ends. The germline gives CDR1 SNHLY, CDR2 FYNNEI. This CDR3 has 14 amino acids.

The table lists this clone with a few counts. This sequence joins TRBV28 and TRBJ1-5; maybe TRBD1 (6 bases). Germline loops: CDR1 MDHEN, CDR2 SYDVKM. The V end was cut by 3 bases, the J end by 4 bases, with 10 bases between. This CDR3 is built from 14 residues. DNA of the CDR3: TGTGCCAGCAGTTTGGGGGCCACGAATCAGCCCCAGCATTTT. Amino acids: CASSLGATNQPQHF. Full variable domain (outside the CDR3, taken from reference TRBV28 and TRBJ1-5): DVKVTQSSRYLVKRTGEKVFLECVQDMDHENMFWYRQDPGLGLRLIYFSYDVKMKEKGDIPEGYSVSREKKERFSLILESASTNQTSMYLCASSLGATNQPQHFGDGTRLSIL.

The chain couples TRBV6-1 to TRBJ1-6; 8 nucleotides line up with TRBD1. Germline assignment: CDR1 MNHNS and CDR2 SASEGT. Trimming took 2 bases from V and 7 from J; bases not matched to a gene: 1. The CDR3 extends over 14 amino acids. The CDR3 DNA reads TGTGCCAGCAGTGAACGGGACAGGAATTCACCCCTCCACTTT. This codes for CASSERDRNSPLHF.